These T cell receptor beta chains were read from a single sample in a study of early T cells in non-severe SARS-CoV-2 infection. TCRdb re-called the 5' RACE reads with MiXCR, one entry per CDR3 protein. The sample includes around 40,000 distinct CDR3 sequences, 6.3% of them seen just once. The sample consisted of whole blood. These receptors originate from an adult who was a healthcare worker with PCR-confirmed SARS-CoV-2 infection or an uninfected control (not recorded which). CDR3s include the opening cysteine and the closing phenylalanine or tryptophan. Fields, in order: clone size, D gene, J gene, V gene, CDR3 protein, CDR3 DNA. The D gene is left open where the match is weak. Clone size is stated in some rows and not others, as once, few, many or a class when expanded.

many | - | TRBJ1-2 | TRBV18 | CASSLSGESLPYGYTF | TGTGCCAGCTCACTGTCAGGAGAGTCCCTGCCCTATGGCTACACCTTC
- | - | TRBJ1-1 | TRBV9 | CASSVDWGVGTEAFF | TGTGCCAGCAGCGTAGATTGGGGGGTTGGCACTGAAGCTTTCTTT
many | - | TRBJ2-2 | TRBV2 | CASQGGGELFF | TGTGCCAGCCAGGGCGGCGGGGAGCTGTTTTTT
- | - | TRBJ1-2 | TRBV14 | CASSHWDRSVYTF | TGTGCCAGCAGCCATTGGGACCGGTCGGTCTACACCTTC
- | - | TRBJ2-3 | TRBV6-2/TRBV6-3 | CASSSPLIGRSFSTDTQYF | TGTGCCAGCAGTTCCCCTCTCATCGGACGGTCCTTTAGCACAGATACGCAGTATTTT
many | TRBD1 | TRBJ1-2 | TRBV9 | CASSGRDRKRYGYTF | TGTGCCAGCAGCGGGAGGGACAGAAAAAGATATGGCTACACCTTC
- | - | TRBJ2-2 | TRBV5-1 | CASSFTSDGELFF | TGCGCCAGCAGCTTTACGTCGGACGGGGAGCTGTTTTTT
many | - | TRBJ1-2 | TRBV28 | CASSLSPPTYGYTF | TGTGCCAGCAGTTTATCTCCACCGACCTATGGCTACACCTTC
- | - | TRBJ2-2 | TRBV11-2 | CASSLFPGPTNTGELFF | TGTGCCAGCAGCTTATTTCCAGGGCCTACGAACACCGGGGAGCTGTTTTTT
few | TRBD1 | TRBJ1-2 | TRBV27 | CASRPNRGHGYGYTF | TGTGCCAGCAGACCCAACAGGGGGCACGGCTATGGCTACACCTTC
few | - | TRBJ1-1 | TRBV12-3/TRBV12-4 | CASSFDRSTEAFF | TGTGCCAGCAGTTTCGACAGAAGCACTGAAGCTTTCTTT
many | TRBD2 | TRBJ2-3 | TRBV7-6 | CASSKTAAGTSGRGTQYF | TGTGCCAGCAGCAAGACAGCCGCCGGGACTAGCGGGAGGGGTACGCAGTATTTT
many | - | TRBJ2-3 | TRBV11-2 | CASSFLGRKTDTQYF | TGTGCCAGCAGCTTCTTAGGCAGGAAGACAGATACGCAGTATTTT
many | TRBD2 | TRBJ2-1 | TRBV7-8 | CASSPSPGLAGVRQFF | TGTGCCAGCAGCCCCAGCCCGGGACTAGCGGGAGTAAGGCAGTTCTTC
- | TRBD1 | TRBJ2-3 | TRBV7-2 | CASSRQGTTDTQYF | TGTGCCAGCAGCCGACAGGGGACCACAGATACGCAGTATTTT
many | - | TRBJ2-3 | TRBV20-1 | CSASWAAYKDWGDTQYF | TGCAGTGCTAGCTGGGCGGCCTACAAGGATTGGGGAGATACGCAGTATTTT
many | TRBD2 | TRBJ2-1 | TRBV6-5 | CASRLAGGHYNEQFF | TGTGCCAGCAGGTTAGCGGGAGGGCACTACAATGAGCAGTTCTTC
many | - | TRBJ2-1 | TRBV6-2/TRBV6-3 | CASSREANEQFF | TGTGCCAGCAGCAGAGAGGCTAATGAGCAGTTCTTC
few | - | TRBJ1-6 | TRBV3-1 | CASSLSGVGSPLHF | TGTGCCAGCAGCCTTAGTGGGGTGGGTTCACCCCTCCACTTT
many | - | TRBJ2-5 | TRBV5-1 | CASSSRGPETETQYF | TGCGCCAGCAGCAGCCGGGGTCCAGAGACAGAGACCCAGTACTTC
many | - | TRBJ2-5 | TRBV10-3 | CAISESTGGGEETQYF | TGTGCCATCAGTGAGTCGACTGGAGGCGGGGAAGAGACCCAGTACTTC
many | - | TRBJ1-5 | TRBV5-5 | CASSWSLSGSNQPQHF | TGTGCCAGCAGCTGGTCCTTATCTGGTAGCAATCAGCCCCAGCATTTT